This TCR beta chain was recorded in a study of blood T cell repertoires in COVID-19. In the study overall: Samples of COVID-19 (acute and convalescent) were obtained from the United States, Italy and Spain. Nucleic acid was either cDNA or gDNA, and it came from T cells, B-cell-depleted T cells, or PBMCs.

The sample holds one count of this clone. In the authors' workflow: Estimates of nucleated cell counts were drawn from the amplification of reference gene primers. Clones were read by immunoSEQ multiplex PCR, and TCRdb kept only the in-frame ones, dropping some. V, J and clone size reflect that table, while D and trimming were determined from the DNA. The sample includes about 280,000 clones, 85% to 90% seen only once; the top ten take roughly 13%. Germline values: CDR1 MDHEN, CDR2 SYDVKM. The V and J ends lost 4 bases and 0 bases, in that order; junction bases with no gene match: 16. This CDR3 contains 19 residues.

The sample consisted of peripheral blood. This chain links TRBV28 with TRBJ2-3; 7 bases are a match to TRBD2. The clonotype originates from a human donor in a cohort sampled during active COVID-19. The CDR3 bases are TGTGCCAGCAGTTCACGGACTAGGCTCTCCTTCGGAAGCACAGATACGCAGTATTTT. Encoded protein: CASSSRTRLSFGSTDTQYF.